Presented here are 21 T cell receptor beta chains from one specimen sequenced in a study of T cells in Graves' hyperthyroidism and ophthalmopathy. Amplified regions were TCR beta CDR3 sequences from RNA transcripts. The HTBI primer set drove a first-round RT-PCR of the TCR CDR3. TCRdb re-called the multiplex PCR reads through MiXCR, storing one row per CDR3 protein. This sample carries 400,000 to 500,000 distinct CDR3 sequences, 14% to 15% of them seen once, and the ten largest clones take about 12%. Sequences were obtained from blood. The receptor set was obtained from a man younger than 30 with Graves' ophthalmopathy.

This chain joins TRBV18 and TRBJ1-2; D is possibly TRBD1 (6 bases). CDR3 length equals 14 residues. V was clipped by 4 bases and J by 8 bases, with 17 bases between them. Germline CDR1 is KGHSH and CDR2 is LQKENI. The CDR3 sequence is CASSQGEGQRGYTF. The CDR3, as DNA: TGTGCCAGCTCACAAGGGGAGGGACAACGGGGCTACACCTTC. The entire variable domain, with the rest obtained from reference TRBV18 and TRBJ1-2, is as follows: NAGVMQNPRHLVRRRGQEARLRCSPMKGHSHVYWYRQLPEEGLKFMVYLQKENIIDESGMPKERFSAEFPKEGPSILRIQQVVRGDSAAYFCASSQGEGQRGYTFGSGTRLTVV.

This clonotype was found a few times. The chain uses TRBV19 and TRBJ2-1; D is ambiguous. The CDR3 runs 12 residues. Trimming pared 7 bases from V and 5 bases from J, leaving 9 bases between. CDR1 is LNHDA, CDR2 SQIVND, per germline (reference sequence). CDR3 in DNA: TGTGCCAGTAATGGACCCGACAATGAGCAGTTCTTC. It yields the protein CASNGPDNEQFF.

This clonotype occurred many times. The chain carries TRBV6-1 and TRBJ1-2; D possibly corresponds to TRBD1 (5 bases). Germline CDR1 and CDR2: MNHNS and SASEGT. Trimming left V 5 bases short and J 5 bases short, with 15 bases between. The CDR3 consists of 14 residues. CDR3 sequence (DNA): TGTGCCAGCAGTAGGGACGGCTCCGATTATGGCTACACCTTC. Amino acids: CASSRDGSDYGYTF.

This chain links TRBV5-4 with TRBJ2-2; 13 bases match TRBD2. The CDR3 is 16 residues long. V shed 4 bases, J shed 4 bases, and the junction held 4 bases outside the gene matches. From germline, CDR1 is SGHNT and CDR2 YYREEE (reference sequence). Written as DNA, the CDR3 is TGTGCCAGCAGCCCCGGGACTAGCGGGGTCACCGGGGAGCTGTTTTTT. This codes for CASSPGTSGVTGELFF.

J is TRBJ2-7 and V is TRBV6-2 or TRBV6-3; D is perhaps TRBD2 (5 bases). Germline V CDR1 and CDR2: MNHEY, SVGEGT. This CDR3 region has 13 residues. Deletions cut 2 bases from V and 2 bases from J, with 7 bases between. As DNA, the CDR3 is TGTGCCAGCAGTTACGAGAGGGCCTACGAGCAGTACTTC. It encodes CASSYERAYEQYF.

This chain links TRBV2 with TRBJ2-1; D perhaps matches TRBD1 (5 bases). Per the germline V gene, CDR1 is SNHLY and CDR2 is FYNNEI. The V end was cut by 2 bases, the J end by 10 bases, with 9 bases between. This CDR3 comprises 12 residues. CDR3 region: CASSEQGGEQFF. Written as DNA, the CDR3 is TGTGCCAGCAGTGAACAGGGTGGGGAGCAGTTCTTC. Using reference TRBV2 and TRBJ2-1 for the parts outside the CDR3, the full variable domain is EPEVTQTPSHQVTQMGQEVILRCVPISNHLYFYWYRQILGQKVEFLVSFYNNEISEKSEIFDDQFSVERPDGSNFTLKIRSTKLEDSAMYFCASSEQGGEQFFGPGTRLTVL.

This clonotype was seen ten or more times. The chain is built from TRBV30 and TRBJ1-1; D is uncertain. The CDR3 loop spans 13 amino acids. Trimming removed 1 base from V and 0 bases from J, with 6 bases in between. Germline V gene lookup returns CDR1 GTSNPN and CDR2 SVGIG (reference sequence). The CDR3 DNA reads as TGTGCCTGGAGTGAGATGGTGAACACTGAAGCTTTCTTT. It specifies CAWSEMVNTEAFF. Combining the CDR3 with reference TRBV30 and TRBJ1-1 gives the whole variable domain SQTIHQWPATLVQPVGSPLSLECTVEGTSNPNLYWYRQAAGRGLQLLFYSVGIGQISSEVPQNLSASRPQDRQFILSSKKLLLSDSGFYLCAWSEMVNTEAFFGQGTRLTVV.

This clonotype was counted ten times or more. The V gene is TRBV12-3 or TRBV12-4, the J gene TRBJ2-7; 9 nucleotides align to TRBD1. V was clipped by 6 bases and J by 2 bases; unmatched bases: 8. The length of the CDR3 is 15 residues. CDR3 nucleotide sequence: TGTGCCAGCAGCGGACCGGGACAGGGACCCTACGAGCAGTACTTC. Its translation: CASSGPGQGPYEQYF.

The V and J genes are TRBV29-1 and TRBJ1-1; D perhaps matches TRBD1 (5 bases). V was trimmed by 7 bases and J by 9 bases, leaving 21 bases between them. Germline V gene data show CDR1 as SQVTM and CDR2 as ANQGSEA. CDR3 length: 13 amino acids. The CDR3 spells CSERRGPSPQAFF. The CDR3 DNA reads TGCAGCGAGCGTAGGGGCCCCTCCCCGCAAGCTTTCTTT.

This clonotype was counted at least ten times. The rearrangement joins TRBV7-2 to TRBJ2-7; the D gene is possibly TRBD2 (6 bases). Germline V gene sequence: CDR1 SGHTA, CDR2 FQGNSA. This CDR3 is 18 amino acids long. Deletions cut 3 bases from V and 0 bases from J, with 21 bases between. CDR3: CASSFWRDQTRSSYEQYF. The CDR3 region has the DNA TGTGCCAGCAGCTTTTGGCGGGACCAGACCAGGAGCTCCTACGAGCAGTACTTC. Together with reference TRBV7-2 and TRBJ2-7, the CDR3 gives the full variable domain: GAGVSQSPSNKVTEKGKDVELRCDPISGHTALYWYRQSLGQGLEFLIYFQGNSAPDKSGLPSDRFSAERTGGSVSTLTIQRTQQEDSAVYLCASSFWRDQTRSSYEQYFGPGTRLTVT.

This chain links TRBV10-3 with TRBJ2-3; D remains unclear. There are 17 residues in the CDR3. V lost 6 bases to trimming and J lost 0 bases, with 19 bases between them. CDR1 and CDR2 (germline): ENHRY, SYGVKD. CDR3 coding DNA: TGTGCCATCAGGGTCAGTCAACGCGTACCTAGCACAGATACGCAGTATTTT. It encodes CAIRVSQRVPSTDTQYF.

This clonotype was seen repeatedly, ten times or more. The chain employs TRBV30 and TRBJ2-7, with D possibly matching TRBD1 (5 bases). Between the trimmed V and J ends, which lost 4 bases and 6 bases, there was a span of 16 bases. Germline V lookup: CDR1 GTSNPN, CDR2 SVGIG (reference sequence). The CDR3 extends over 13 amino acids. The CDR3 DNA is TGTGCCTGGAAAACAGGAATTTTTGCCGAGCAGTACTTC. It specifies CAWKTGIFAEQYF.

The V and J genes are TRBV5-1 and TRBJ1-2; 10 bases are shared with TRBD1. V shed 4 bases and J 8 bases; nucleotides not matched to a gene: 8. This CDR3 comprises 14 residues. Germline V gene lookup returns CDR1 SGHRS and CDR2 YFSETQ. Written as DNA, the CDR3 is TGCGCCAGCAGCATTCGACAGGGGGCGGACGGCTACACCTTC. This sequence encodes CASSIRQGADGYTF.

In this sample, this clonotype turned up many times. The chain combines TRBV30 with TRBJ1-5, with a possible D match to TRBD1 (6 bases). V lost 5 bases to trimming and J lost 2 bases, with 16 bases between them. CDR3 size: 15 residues. Germline CDR1 reads GTSNPN; CDR2 reads SVGIG (reference sequence). The CDR3 DNA is TGTGCCTGGGAAAGCCCGGGGGCCGGCAATCAGCCCCAGCATTTT. This sequence encodes CAWESPGAGNQPQHF.

The table lists this clonotype with many counts. The chain is built from TRBV5-1 and TRBJ1-1, with a tentative D call TRBD1 (6 bases). CDR3 length: 15 amino acids. CDR1 SGHRS and CDR2 YFSETQ come from the germline V gene. Between the trimmed V and J ends, which lost 2 bases and 2 bases, there was a span of 13 bases. This CDR3 is CASSFGGGHNTEAFF. The CDR3 DNA sequence: TGCGCCAGCAGCTTCGGTGGGGGGCATAACACTGAAGCTTTCTTT.

The table lists this clonotype with many counts. The chain uses TRBV20-1 and TRBJ2-7; D perhaps matches TRBD1 (6 bases). Trimming left V 4 bases short and J 0 bases short, with 10 bases between. The germline V gene has CDR1 DFQATT and CDR2 SNEGSKA (reference sequence). CDR3 size: 13 residues. The CDR3 DNA reads as TGCAGTGCTACAGGGGAAAGCTCCTACGAGCAGTACTTC. Its translation is CSATGESSYEQYF.

This clonotype has only a few counts. The chain employs TRBV30 and TRBJ1-1; tentative D call: TRBD1 (6 bases). V lost 8 bases to trimming and J lost 4 bases, with 17 bases between them. The CDR3 sequence is 13 residues long. Germline V gives CDR1 GTSNPN, CDR2 SVGIG (reference sequence). CDR3 in amino acids: CAHNSRGGTEAFF. DNA of the CDR3: TGTGCCCACAACTCCAGGGGCGGCACTGAAGCTTTCTTT.

The J gene is TRBJ2-1, the V gene TRBV6-5; no clear D gene. CDR3 length equals 12 residues. Germline V gene data show CDR1 as MNHEY and CDR2 as SVGAGI. Trimming removed 3 bases at V and 8 bases at J, with 8 bases between. CDR3 in amino acids: CASSYTGDEQFF. CDR3 DNA: TGTGCCAGCAGTTATACTGGGGATGAGCAGTTCTTC.

There are a few counts of this clonotype. A much larger clone lies one base from this, so it may be a read error. The V gene is TRBV6-2 or TRBV6-3, the J gene TRBJ2-7; D is possibly TRBD2 (5 bases). The CDR3 length is 17 residues. Looked up from germline, CDR1 is MNHEY and CDR2 is SVGEGT. Between the trimmed V and J ends, which lost 0 bases and 4 bases, there was a span of 19 bases. The CDR3 here is CASSYSLSSLRRYEQYF. The CDR3 coding sequence is TGTGCCAGCAGTTACTCGTTGTCTAGCCTACGACGGTACGAGCAGTACTTC.

This clonotype was seen at least ten times. The chain uses TRBV24-1 and TRBJ1-2; the D is unclear. The CDR3 has 13 amino acids. V gave up 3 bases and J gave up 8 bases, with 12 bases separating them. CDR1 KGHDR and CDR2 SFDVKD come from the germline V gene. The DNA for the CDR3 is TGTGCCACCAGTGATAGTGGCAGGAACGGCTACACCTTC. Translating gives CATSDSGRNGYTF.

This clonotype occurred a few times. The chain links TRBV7-8 to TRBJ2-7, with no clear D. The V gene lost 2 bases and the J gene lost 5 bases, with 16 bases spanning the gap. The CDR3 is 15 residues long. The V gene's germline CDR1 is SGHVS and CDR2 FQNEAQ. The chain's CDR3 is CASSLRRLGTHEQYF. CDR3 DNA: TGTGCCAGCAGCTTAAGGCGACTGGGTACCCACGAGCAGTACTTC.